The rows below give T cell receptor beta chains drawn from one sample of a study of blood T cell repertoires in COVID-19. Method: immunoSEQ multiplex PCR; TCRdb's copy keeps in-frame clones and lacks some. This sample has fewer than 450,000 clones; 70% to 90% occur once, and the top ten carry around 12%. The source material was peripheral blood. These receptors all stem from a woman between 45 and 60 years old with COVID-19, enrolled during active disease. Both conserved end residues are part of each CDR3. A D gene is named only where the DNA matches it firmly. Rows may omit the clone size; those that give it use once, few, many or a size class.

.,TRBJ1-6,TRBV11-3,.,CASSLTGNSPLHF,TGTGCCAGCAGCTTAACCGGTAATTCACCCCTCCACTTT
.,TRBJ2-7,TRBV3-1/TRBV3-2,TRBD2,CASVDSSGGHEQYF,TGTGCCAGCGTCGACTCTAGCGGGGGTCACGAGCAGTACTTC
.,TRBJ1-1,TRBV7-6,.,CASSLSGGTEAFF,TGTGCCAGCAGCTTATCCGGGGGCACTGAAGCTTTCTTT
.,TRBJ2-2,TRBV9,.,CASSRVAAQGTGELFF,TGTGCCAGCAGTCGGGTGGCAGCCCAGGGTACCGGGGAGCTGTTTTTT
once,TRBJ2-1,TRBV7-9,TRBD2,CASSPTAGGSYNEQFF,TGTGCCAGCAGCCCGACTGCGGGGGGTTCCTACAATGAGCAGTTCTTC
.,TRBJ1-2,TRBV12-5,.,CASGFPLDRVDYGYTF,TGTGCTAGTGGTTTCCCCCTTGATAGAGTAGACTATGGCTACACCTTC
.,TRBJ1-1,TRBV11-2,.,CASSFGPRTEAFF,TGTGCCAGCAGCTTTGGGCCGCGCACTGAAGCTTTCTTT
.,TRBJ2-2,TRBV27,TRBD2,CASGYRAGVAGELFF,TGTGCCAGCGGCTACCGAGCGGGAGTCGCCGGGGAGCTGTTTTTT
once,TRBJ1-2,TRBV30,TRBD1,CAWSPGQDIYTF,TGTGCCTGGAGTCCGGGACAGGATATATACACCTTC
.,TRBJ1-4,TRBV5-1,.,CASSPHREQNEKLFF,TGCGCCAGCAGCCCGCACAGAGAGCAGAATGAAAAACTGTTTTTT
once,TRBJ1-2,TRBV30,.,CAWNGRGGGYTF,TGTGCCTGGAATGGCAGGGGAGGGGGCTACACCTTC
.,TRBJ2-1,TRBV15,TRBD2,CATSRDYKRGTNNEQFF,TGTGCCACCAGCAGAGATTATAAGCGGGGGACCAACAATGAGCAGTTCTTC
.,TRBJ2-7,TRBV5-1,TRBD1,CASSMDRGPSYEQYF,TGCGCCAGCAGCATGGACAGGGGTCCCTCCTACGAGCAGTACTTC
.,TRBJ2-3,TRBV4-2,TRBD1,CASSQDEIKTGAGDTQYF,TGTGCCAGCAGCCAAGACGAGATAAAGACAGGGGCAGGAGATACGCAGTATTTT
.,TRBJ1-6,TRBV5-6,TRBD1,CASSLGTGPTPLHF,TGTGCCAGCAGCTTGGGGACAGGGCCGACACCCCTCCACTTT
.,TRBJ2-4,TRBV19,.,CASSIITDLAKNIQYF,TGTGCCAGTAGTATAATCACAGACCTAGCCAAAAACATTCAGTACTTC
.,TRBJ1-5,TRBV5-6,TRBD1,CASSLMVTGGGNQPQHF,TGTGCCAGCAGCTTGATGGTTACAGGGGGAGGCAATCAGCCCCAGCATTTT
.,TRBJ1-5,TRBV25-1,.,CASSDGGRTFNQPQHF,TGTGCCAGCAGTGATGGGGGGAGAACTTTCAATCAGCCCCAGCATTTT
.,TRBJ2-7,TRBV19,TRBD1,CASSKGQGASYEQYF,TGTGCCAGTAGCAAGGGACAGGGGGCCTCCTACGAGCAGTACTTC
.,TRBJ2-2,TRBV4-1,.,CASSHSMANTGELFF,TGCGCCAGCAGCCATTCGATGGCCAACACCGGGGAGCTGTTTTTT
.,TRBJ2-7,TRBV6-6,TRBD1,CASRGTGPGEQYF,TGTGCCAGCAGGGGGACAGGGCCGGGGGAGCAGTACTTC
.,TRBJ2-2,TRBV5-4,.,CASSLQDPNTGELFF,TGTGCCAGCAGTCTACAGGACCCGAACACCGGGGAGCTGTTTTTT
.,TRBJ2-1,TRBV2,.,CASSEKGGNEQFF,TGTGCCAGCAGTGAAAAGGGGGGGAATGAGCAGTTCTTC
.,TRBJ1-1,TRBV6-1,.,CASIPQGDLGSEAFF,TGTGCCAGCATTCCCCAAGGGGATTTGGGATCTGAAGCTTTCTTT